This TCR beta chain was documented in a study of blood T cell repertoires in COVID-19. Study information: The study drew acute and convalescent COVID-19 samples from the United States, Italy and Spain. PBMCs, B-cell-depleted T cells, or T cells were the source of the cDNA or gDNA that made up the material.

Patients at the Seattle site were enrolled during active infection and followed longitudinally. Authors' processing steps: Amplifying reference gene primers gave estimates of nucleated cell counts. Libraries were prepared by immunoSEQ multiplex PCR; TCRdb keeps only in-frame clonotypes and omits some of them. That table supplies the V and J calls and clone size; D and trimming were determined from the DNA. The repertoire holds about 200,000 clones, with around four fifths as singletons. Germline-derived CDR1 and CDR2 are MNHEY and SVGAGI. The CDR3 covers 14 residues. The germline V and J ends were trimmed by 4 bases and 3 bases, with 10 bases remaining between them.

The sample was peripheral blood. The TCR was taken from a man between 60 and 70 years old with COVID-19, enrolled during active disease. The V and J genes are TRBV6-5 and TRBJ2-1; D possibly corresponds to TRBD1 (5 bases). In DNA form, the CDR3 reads TGTGCCAGCAGTTCCTGGACATACTACAATGAGCAGTTCTTC. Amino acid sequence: CASSSWTYYNEQFF.